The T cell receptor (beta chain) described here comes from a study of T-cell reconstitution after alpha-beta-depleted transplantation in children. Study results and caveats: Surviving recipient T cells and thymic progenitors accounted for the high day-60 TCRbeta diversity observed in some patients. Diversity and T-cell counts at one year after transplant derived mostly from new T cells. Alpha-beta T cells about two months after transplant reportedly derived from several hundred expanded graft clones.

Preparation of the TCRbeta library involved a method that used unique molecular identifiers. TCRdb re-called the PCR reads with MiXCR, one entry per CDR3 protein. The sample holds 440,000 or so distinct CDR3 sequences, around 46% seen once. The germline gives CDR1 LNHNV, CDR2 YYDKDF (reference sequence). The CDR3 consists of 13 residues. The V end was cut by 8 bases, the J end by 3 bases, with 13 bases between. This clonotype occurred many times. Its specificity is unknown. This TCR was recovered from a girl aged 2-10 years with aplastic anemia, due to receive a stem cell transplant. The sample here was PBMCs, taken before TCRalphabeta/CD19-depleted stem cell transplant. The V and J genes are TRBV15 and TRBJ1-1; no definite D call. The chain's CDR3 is CATLKREDTEAFF. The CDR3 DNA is TGTGCCACCCTAAAGAGAGAGGACACTGAAGCTTTCTTT.